These 14 T cell receptor beta chains came from one sample sequenced in a study of blood T cell repertoires in COVID-19. The assay was immunoSEQ multiplex PCR, and TCRdb's table has in-frame clones only and misses some. The sample gives roughly 230,000 clones, around 89% of which show up once; 1.5% to 2% is in the top ten. Sequencing input: peripheral blood. The origin of the receptors is a man between 65 and 85 years old with acute or convalescent COVID-19.

The gene calls are TRBV6-6 and TRBJ1-5; TRBD1 agrees at 9 bases. CDR3 length equals 16 residues. Trimming removed 5 bases from V and 6 bases from J; junction bases left unmatched: 11. The germline V gene encodes CDR1 MNHNY and CDR2 SVGAGI (reference sequence). CDR3 amino acids: CASSQTIQGAGQPQHF. In DNA form, the CDR3 reads TGTGCCAGCAGTCAAACCATACAGGGGGCGGGTCAGCCCCAGCATTTT.

This CDR3 reads CASMRFYRRESDTGELFF. The CDR3 DNA is TGTGCCAGCATGCGCTTTTATCGGCGGGAGTCAGACACCGGGGAGCTGTTTTTT. The chain uses TRBV27 and TRBJ2-2, with 7 bases aligning to TRBD2. The CDR3 is 18 amino acids. The V segment lost 7 bases and the J segment 3 bases; nucleotides outside the gene matches: 17. Germline V gene lookup returns CDR1 MNHEY and CDR2 SMNVEV (reference sequence).

The chain is built from TRBV2 and TRBJ2-7; D not resolved. The CDR3 has 13 residues. Germline CDR1 is SNHLY and CDR2 is FYNNEI. V lost 3 bases and J 0 bases, leaving 6 bases between the germline ends. The CDR3 is CASSDSLSYEQYF. CDR3 coding DNA: TGTGCCAGCAGTGACAGTCTCTCCTACGAGCAGTACTTC. Using reference TRBV2 and TRBJ2-7 for the parts outside the CDR3, the full variable domain is EPEVTQTPSHQVTQMGQEVILRCVPISNHLYFYWYRQILGQKVEFLVSFYNNEISEKSEIFDDQFSVERPDGSNFTLKIRSTKLEDSAMYFCASSDSLSYEQYFGPGTRLTVT.

This chain links TRBV3-1 (or the pseudogene TRBV3-2) with TRBJ1-3; D not certain. Per the germline V gene, CDR1 is LGHDT and CDR2 is YNNKEL (reference sequence). This CDR3 is built from 13 residues. Trimming shortened V by 6 bases and J by 0 bases, and 6 bases separated the two germline ends. The chain's CDR3 is CASRTGSGNTIYF. The CDR3, as DNA: TGTGCCAGCAGGACGGGCTCTGGAAACACCATATATTTT.

The chain couples TRBV28 to TRBJ1-4, with 8 bases fitting TRBD1. V was clipped by 5 bases and J by 4 bases; unmatched bases: 6. Germline loops: CDR1 MDHEN, CDR2 SYDVKM. The CDR3 spans 15 residues. The CDR3 DNA sequence: TGTGCCAGCAGTGCGACAGGGGCGGGTAATGAAAAACTGTTTTTT. It specifies CASSATGAGNEKLFF.

The gene calls are TRBV5-6 and TRBJ2-3, with TRBD2 matching over 12 bases. The germline V gene has CDR1 SGHDT and CDR2 YYEEEE. CDR3 length: 16 amino acids. The V segment lost 3 bases and the J segment 4 bases; nucleotides outside the gene matches: 6. Here the CDR3 DNA reads TGTGCCAGCAGCTGGACCCTAGCGGGAGGGGCAGATACGCAGTATTTT. It yields the protein CASSWTLAGGADTQYF.

The rearrangement links TRBV7-2 to TRBJ2-5; 11 nucleotides align to TRBD1. Germline V gives CDR1 SGHTA, CDR2 FQGNSA. V dropped 1 base and J dropped 5; count of bases not matched to a gene: 9. The CDR3 has 17 amino acids. CDR3: CASSLVLGTGGSETQYF. The CDR3 coding sequence is TGTGCCAGCAGCTTAGTCCTAGGGACAGGGGGTAGTGAGACCCAGTACTTC.

V and J are TRBV5-4 and TRBJ2-7; TRBD1 agrees at 12 bases. Germline CDR1 reads SGHNT; CDR2 reads YYREEE (reference sequence). The CDR3 is 17 amino acids. V shed 4 bases, J shed 6 bases, and the junction held 14 bases outside the gene matches. CDR3 region: CASSPGHSGTGGSEQYF. Here the CDR3 DNA reads TGTGCCAGCAGCCCCGGCCATTCCGGGACAGGGGGCTCCGAGCAGTACTTC.

This chain connects TRBV5-5 to TRBJ2-6; the match to TRBD1 covers 10 bases. Germline trimming cut 4 bases from V and 6 bases from J; bases unmatched to any gene: 4. Germline values: CDR1 SGHKS, CDR2 YYEKEE (reference sequence). The CDR3 consists of 15 residues. CDR3 bases: TGTGCCAGCAGCCCGGGACAGGGGAAGGCCAACGTCCTGACTTTC. Residues: CASSPGQGKANVLTF.

The chain joins TRBV3-1 (or the pseudogene TRBV3-2) to TRBJ1-1; D unresolved. This CDR3 is built from 12 residues. Germline lookup yields CDR1 LGHDT and CDR2 YNNKEL (reference sequence). V dropped 2 bases and J dropped 4 bases, with 5 bases sitting between them. This CDR3 is CASSQWATEAFF. The CDR3 region has the DNA TGTGCCAGCAGCCAATGGGCCACTGAAGCTTTCTTT.

The rearrangement uses TRBV7-8 and TRBJ2-1; weak D call: TRBD2 (5 bases). V lost 2 bases to trimming and J lost 7 bases, with 18 bases between them. The V gene's germline CDR1 is SGHVS and CDR2 FQNEAQ. This CDR3 has 16 amino acids. CDR3 nucleotides: TGTGCCAGCAGCTTACTAAGGGCGCAGCGGTATAATGAGCAGTTCTTC. This gives the protein CASSLLRAQRYNEQFF.

This rearrangement joins TRBV6-1 to TRBJ2-1, with a tentative D call TRBD2 (6 bases). From germline, CDR1 is MNHNS and CDR2 SASEGT. Deletions cut 4 bases from V and 2 bases from J, with 15 bases between. This CDR3 has 16 residues. The CDR3 DNA is TGTGCCAGCAGTGCATCCGGGGGTGGCGCCTACAATGAGCAGTTCTTC. Its translation is CASSASGGGAYNEQFF.

The chain is built from TRBV19 and TRBJ2-3; 7 bases line up with TRBD1. There are 14 residues in the CDR3. The J segment lost 0 bases and the V segment lost 6 bases, leaving 3 bases of the junction unmatched. Germline V CDR1 and CDR2: LNHDA, SQIVND (reference sequence). CDR3 sequence: CASSDRASTDTQYF. The CDR3 bases are TGTGCCAGTAGCGACAGGGCTAGCACAGATACGCAGTATTTT.

The rearrangement joins TRBV29-1 to TRBJ2-2; 8 bases are a match to TRBD1. The germline CDR1 and CDR2 sequences are SQVTM and ANQGSEA. V dropped 4 bases and J dropped 6; count of bases not matched to a gene: 13. There are 16 residues in the CDR3. CDR3 region: CSVVEGRSGGSGELFF. As DNA, the CDR3 is TGCAGCGTTGTGGAAGGAAGGTCAGGGGGCTCCGGGGAGCTGTTTTTT.